This T cell receptor beta chain was identified during a study of blood T cell repertoires in COVID-19. Overall study context: Italy, Spain and the United States were the sources of the convalescent and acute COVID-19 samples. T cells, B-cell-depleted T cells, or PBMCs provided the cDNA or gDNA that served as material.

In the original processing: Researchers report that nucleated cell counts were estimated from reference gene primer amplification. Repertoires were generated with immunoSEQ multiplex PCR, while TCRdb's copy carries only in-frame clones and drops some. The DNA gave D and trimming, while V, J and clone size come from that table. The sample carries 250,000 or so clones, 75% to 90% recorded once. Germline V gene lookup returns CDR1 WSHSY and CDR2 SAAADI. The CDR3 covers 15 residues. Trimming cost V 3 bases and J 1 base; bases outside gene matches: 5. This chain links TRBV10-2 with TRBJ2-5; 7 bases are a match to TRBD2. Source material: peripheral blood. The sequence was collected from a woman aged 30 to 39 with active or convalescent COVID-19. For the CDR3, the DNA is TGCGCCAGCAGTGAATCGGGAGGATTCCAAGAGACCCAGTACTTC. It is translated as CASSESGGFQETQYF.